The clone carrying this T cell receptor beta chain was seen a few times. Its antigen is not identified. Combining a sample-barcoded 5' primer with a J-beta primer mix, a second PCR ran for roughly 7 to 12 cycles. Tagging of each cDNA molecule was performed by a template-switch adaptor with 12 random nucleotides. TCRdb passed the 5' RACE reads through MiXCR, listing each CDR3 protein once. This table holds about 970,000 distinct CDR3 sequences, roughly 50% found once. From germline, CDR1 is SEHNR and CDR2 FQNEAQ (reference sequence). There are 14 residues in the CDR3. The germline V and J ends were trimmed by 6 bases and 8 bases, with 19 bases remaining between them. The data were obtained in a study of blood T cells in healthy people across ages. The study, taken as a whole, reports: Investigators viewed diversity estimates from one million T cells as underestimates, the study reported. Long-lived donors exceeded aged donors in naive CD4+ cells and diversity. Diversity of TCR beta per million T cells declined in a roughly linear way with age.

V and J are TRBV7-9 and TRBJ1-2, with TRBD1 as a possible D gene (5 bases). Sequencing was done on a sample of blood. This receptor was taken from a woman aged 55-75 years in good health. The CDR3 DNA is TGTGCCAGCAGGCCTCCGGGGACGACTAAGGGCTACACCTTC. Residues: CASRPPGTTKGYTF.